These 30 T cell receptor beta chains originate from one sample sequenced in a study of cytomegalovirus exposure and HLA in healthy donors. Sequencing used immunoSEQ multiplex PCR; TCRdb keeps in-frame clones, though not all of them. Of some 45,000 clones in the sample, nearly 95% were seen once. The sample comprised PBMCs. The receptors derive from a young woman in good health and CMV-seropositive.

This rearrangement joins TRBV19 to TRBJ1-2; D uncertain. Trimming left V 7 bases short and J 0 bases short, with 9 bases between. The V gene's germline CDR1 is LNHDA and CDR2 SQIVND (reference sequence). The CDR3 loop spans 13 amino acids. The CDR3, as DNA: TGTGCCAGTACCGATTCTACTAACTATGGCTACACCTTC. Its protein product is CASTDSTNYGYTF.

The chain joins TRBV27 to TRBJ2-3; 8 bases fit TRBD1. After removal of 5 bases from V and 2 bases from J, the junction contained 12 bases not matched to a gene. The length of the CDR3 is 17 residues. Germline-derived CDR1 and CDR2 are MNHEY and SMNVEV (reference sequence). The chain's CDR3 is CASSPLVGQGNTDTQYF. CDR3 sequence (DNA): TGTGCCAGCAGTCCCCTTGTCGGACAGGGTAACACAGATACGCAGTATTTT.

The chain carries TRBV4-3 and TRBJ2-7; tentatively, D is TRBD2 (6 bases). Deletions cut 1 base from V and 4 bases from J, with 17 bases between. This CDR3 has 16 amino acids. Germline V gives CDR1 LGHNA, CDR2 YSLEER. CDR3 in amino acids: CASSQVVTGAGYEQYF. In nucleotides, the CDR3 is TGCGCCAGCAGCCAAGTCGTTACGGGAGCCGGATACGAGCAGTACTTC.

The CDR3, as DNA: TGTGCCACCAGCAGAGATCGGGAGGGAGGGCGAGATGAGCAGTTCTTC. This translates into CATSRDREGGRDEQFF. The chain combines TRBV15 with TRBJ2-1, with TRBD2 identical over 8 bases. CDR3 length: 16 amino acids. After removal of 0 bases from V and 8 bases from J, the junction contained 9 bases not matched to a gene. Germline V gene sequence: CDR1 LNHNV, CDR2 YYDKDF (reference sequence). Drawing the rest from reference TRBV15 and TRBJ2-1, the complete variable domain is DAMVIQNPRYQVTQFGKPVTLSCSQTLNHNVMYWYQQKSSQAPKLLFHYYDKDFNNEADTPDNFQSRRPNTSFCFLDIRSPGLGDTAMYLCATSRDREGGRDEQFFGPGTRLTVL.

This clone has only one observation. The chain is built from TRBV27 and TRBJ1-5; 8 nucleotides agree with TRBD1. The CDR3 contains 17 residues. CDR1 is MNHEY and CDR2 is SMNVEV in the germline V gene (reference sequence). The V gene end was trimmed by 4 bases and the J gene end by 3 bases; junction bases not matched to a gene: 11. The CDR3 sequence: CASSSIPGTGLNQPQHF. DNA of the CDR3: TGTGCCAGCAGTTCCATTCCCGGGACAGGACTCAATCAGCCCCAGCATTTT.

This chain links TRBV27 with TRBJ2-7, with D possibly TRBD2 on 7 matching bases. The CDR3 runs to 12 residues. In germline, CDR1 is MNHEY, CDR2 SMNVEV (reference sequence). V was pared by 8 bases and J by 6 bases, with 14 bases between. In DNA, the CDR3 is TGTGCCAGCCGTCCGGGGGGCGGCGAGCAGTACTTC. The encoded protein is CASRPGGGEQYF.

The genes are TRBV19 and TRBJ2-6, with 7 bases matching TRBD1. This CDR3 is 16 amino acids long. V trimming: 8 bases; J trimming: 0 bases; junction bases outside the gene matches: 7. CDR1 and CDR2 from the germline V gene are LNHDA and SQIVND (reference sequence). As DNA, the CDR3 is TGTGCCAGTCGAACAGGGGCATCCTCTGGGGCCAACGTCCTGACTTTC. It yields the protein CASRTGASSGANVLTF.

This chain links TRBV28 with TRBJ1-1; D not certain. This CDR3 is 14 amino acids long. Trimming took 3 bases from V and 4 from J, leaving 12 bases between them. Germline V gene lookup returns CDR1 MDHEN and CDR2 SYDVKM. As DNA, the CDR3 is TGTGCCAGCAGTTTGGCCTCGTCGGGCACTGAAGCTTTCTTT. As protein: CASSLASSGTEAFF. The full variable domain, with the rest looked up from reference TRBV28 and TRBJ1-1, is DVKVTQSSRYLVKRTGEKVFLECVQDMDHENMFWYRQDPGLGLRLIYFSYDVKMKEKGDIPEGYSVSREKKERFSLILESASTNQTSMYLCASSLASSGTEAFFGQGTRLTVV.

This chain connects TRBV9 to TRBJ1-6; TRBD1 is a possible D gene (6 bases). The CDR3 is 14 residues long. From germline, CDR1 is SGDLS and CDR2 YYNGEE. V was trimmed by 0 bases and J by 10 bases, leaving 11 bases between them. CDR3 DNA: TGTGCCAGCAGCGTAGCGGGGGGCGGGTCACCCCTCCACTTT. It specifies CASSVAGGGSPLHF.

The rearrangement links TRBV5-4 to TRBJ2-5; D is perhaps TRBD1 (7 bases). The CDR3 spans 14 residues. The V gene's germline CDR1 is SGHNT and CDR2 YYREEE (reference sequence). V was trimmed by 4 bases and J by 4 bases, leaving 14 bases between them. In DNA form, the CDR3 reads TGTGCCAGCAGCCAAAACAGGGGAGGAGAGACCCAGTACTTC. Its translation is CASSQNRGGETQYF. Looking up the rest from reference TRBV5-4 and TRBJ2-5 gives the full variable domain: ETGVTQSPTHLIKTRGQQVTLRCSSQSGHNTVSWYQQALGQGPQFIFQYYREEENGRGNFPPRFSGLQFPNYSSELNVNALELDDSALYLCASSQNRGGETQYFGPGTRLLVL.

The chain recombines TRBV28 with TRBJ1-2, with 8 positions matching TRBD1. Per the germline V gene, CDR1 is MDHEN and CDR2 is SYDVKM. V lost 6 bases to trimming and J lost 6 bases; unmatched junction nucleotides: 3. The CDR3 runs 12 residues. CDR3 bases: TGTGCCAGCAGACCAGGGGGCGATGGCTACACCTTC. This translates into CASRPGGDGYTF.

This clone was seen a handful of times. The V call is TRBV7-2, the J call TRBJ1-6, with D possibly being TRBD1 (6 bases). The CDR3 is made up of 15 amino acids. Germline V gene lookup returns CDR1 SGHTA and CDR2 FQGNSA. V shed 1 base and J shed 7 bases, with 11 bases lying between them. In DNA, the CDR3 is TGTGCCAGCAGCTTAGACAGGGCAGAGAATTCACCCCTCCACTTT. Translation gives CASSLDRAENSPLHF. Using reference TRBV7-2 and TRBJ1-6 for the parts outside the CDR3, the full variable domain is GAGVSQSPSNKVTEKGKDVELRCDPISGHTALYWYRQSLGQGLEFLIYFQGNSAPDKSGLPSDRFSAERTGGSVSTLTIQRTQQEDSAVYLCASSLDRAENSPLHFGNGTRLTVT.

The chain combines TRBV23-1 with TRBJ2-4; unclear D gene. TRBV23-1 is placed among ORFs of uncertain function. There are 15 residues in the CDR3. V lost 8 bases to trimming and J lost 9 bases, with 23 bases between them. CDR3 nucleotide sequence: TGCGCCAGCCCGCACCCCCCTATCTTAGTTTGCATTCAGTACTTC. Encoded protein: CASPHPPILVCIQYF.

The chain combines TRBV30 with TRBJ2-3; TRBD2 matches 8 bases. The ends lost 8 bases at V and 5 bases at J; junction bases unmatched: 9. The CDR3 is 13 amino acids. Germline CDR1 GTSNPN, CDR2 SVGIG (reference sequence). In nucleotides, the CDR3 is TGTGCCGCGGAGCGGGAGTATAGAGATACGCAGTATTTT. Its protein product is CAAEREYRDTQYF.

This chain uses TRBV18 with TRBJ1-5, with a weak D call TRBD1 (6 bases). The germline V gene encodes CDR1 KGHSH and CDR2 LQKENI. The CDR3 spans 17 residues. Trimming stripped 3 bases from V and 5 bases from J, with 20 bases between. The CDR3 reads CASSPITGSLGDQPQHF. The DNA of the CDR3 is TGTGCCAGCTCACCTATAACAGGGAGTCTCGGGGATCAGCCCCAGCATTTT.

The genes are TRBV18 and TRBJ2-1; 7 nucleotides match TRBD2. The V and J ends lost 0 bases and 10 bases, in that order; junction bases with no gene match: 9. The CDR3 totals 15 residues. Per germline, CDR1 KGHSH and CDR2 LQKENI. The CDR3 sequence: CASSPPRGVSREQFF. The CDR3 region has the DNA TGTGCCAGCTCACCACCCCGGGGGGTCTCCCGGGAGCAGTTCTTC.

This sequence joins TRBV10-1 and TRBJ2-7; TRBD1 matches at 8 bases. Losses at the gene ends were 7 bases for V and 3 bases for J; bases not matched to a gene: 11. CDR1 is WNHNN and CDR2 is SYGVQD in the germline V gene (reference sequence). This CDR3 spans 15 amino acids. CDR3 protein: CASNYHSGTGYEQYF. DNA of the CDR3: TGCGCCAGCAATTACCATTCCGGGACAGGCTACGAGCAGTACTTC.

This clone was seen just once. V and J are TRBV15 and TRBJ2-2, with TRBD1 identical over 10 bases. Per germline, CDR1 LNHNV and CDR2 YYDKDF (reference sequence). This CDR3 is built from 14 residues. V shed 3 bases and J 6 bases; nucleotides not matched to a gene: 1. This chain's CDR3 is CATSRDRGAGELFF. DNA for the CDR3: TGTGCCACCAGCAGGGACAGGGGGGCCGGGGAGCTGTTTTTT. The whole variable domain, filled in from reference TRBV15 and TRBJ2-2, reads DAMVIQNPRYQVTQFGKPVTLSCSQTLNHNVMYWYQQKSSQAPKLLFHYYDKDFNNEADTPDNFQSRRPNTSFCFLDIRSPGLGDTAMYLCATSRDRGAGELFFGEGSRLTVL.

This chain links TRBV27 with TRBJ1-1, with 8 bases lining up with TRBD1. The V gene end was trimmed by 5 bases and the J gene end by 4 bases; junction bases not matched to a gene: 9. This CDR3 is built from 15 residues. CDR1 is MNHEY and CDR2 is SMNVEV in the germline V gene (reference sequence). CDR3 protein: CASSLRQGRTTEAFF. For the CDR3, the DNA is TGTGCCAGCAGTCTGCGACAGGGGCGGACCACTGAAGCTTTCTTT.

This chain connects TRBV7-9 to TRBJ1-6, with 10 bases matching TRBD1. Germline V gene sequence: CDR1 SEHNR, CDR2 FQNEAQ (reference sequence). The ends lost 4 bases at V and 7 bases at J; junction bases unmatched: 4. The CDR3 spans 15 residues. In nucleotides, the CDR3 is TGTGCCAGCAGCTCCAGACAGGGGGCGAATTCACCCCTCCACTTT. Amino acid sequence: CASSSRQGANSPLHF.

The chain employs TRBV19 and TRBJ1-2, with TRBD1 matching over 7 bases. CDR1 is LNHDA and CDR2 is SQIVND in the germline V gene (reference sequence). V gave up 7 bases and J gave up 1 base; unmatched junction bases: 18. The CDR3 covers 18 residues. The CDR3 is CASNRVGRGRPNNYGYTF. The DNA for the CDR3 is TGTGCCAGTAATCGGGTCGGGAGGGGGCGACCAAATAACTATGGCTACACCTTC. Variable domain in full (rest from reference TRBV19 and TRBJ1-2): DGGITQSPKYLFRKEGQNVTLSCEQNLNHDAMYWYRQDPGQGLRLIYYSQIVNDFQKGDIAEGYSVSREKKESFPLTVTSAQKNPTAFYLCASNRVGRGRPNNYGYTFGSGTRLTVV.

This clone was counted once. The chain couples TRBV7-9 to TRBJ1-5; D possibly corresponds to TRBD1 (5 bases). Germline V gene lookup returns CDR1 SEHNR and CDR2 FQNEAQ (reference sequence). V shed 1 base and J shed 6 bases, with 7 bases lying between them. CDR3 length equals 13 residues. The CDR3 loop is CASSLEGIQPQHF. The CDR3 coding sequence is TGTGCCAGCAGCTTAGAGGGGATTCAGCCCCAGCATTTT.

On this clone: The sample has other DNA sequences that encode this CDR3 too. This chain joins TRBV7-3 and TRBJ2-7; the match to TRBD2 covers 8 bases. The CDR3 extends over 13 amino acids. Germline V CDR1 and CDR2: SGHTA, FQGTGA. Losses at the gene ends were 3 bases for V and 4 bases for J; bases not matched to a gene: 2. The CDR3 spells CASSFGGGYEQYF. CDR3 DNA: TGTGCCAGCAGCTTCGGCGGGGGGTACGAGCAGTACTTC.

This rearrangement joins TRBV4-2 to TRBJ2-1, with D perhaps TRBD2 (5 bases). The CDR3 extends over 15 amino acids. Trimming shortened V by 0 bases and J by 0 bases, and 6 bases separated the two germline ends. Germline lookup yields CDR1 LGHNA and CDR2 YNFKEQ. The CDR3 DNA sequence: TGTGCCAGCAGCCAAGATGGGAGCTCCTACAATGAGCAGTTCTTC. Translating it yields CASSQDGSSYNEQFF.

This clone came up once. This chain uses TRBV11-3 with TRBJ2-1; 8 bases map to TRBD2. This CDR3 is 17 amino acids long. Per the germline V gene, CDR1 is SGHNT and CDR2 is YENEEA. The V segment lost 1 base and the J segment 6 bases; nucleotides outside the gene matches: 11. Written as DNA, the CDR3 is TGTGCCAGCAGCTTAGTCTCGATGGGACTAGTGGGCAATGAGCAGTTCTTC. Its translation: CASSLVSMGLVGNEQFF.

The chain's CDR3 is CASSITGGPYEQYF. CDR3 DNA: TGTGCCAGTAGTATTACAGGGGGCCCCTACGAGCAGTACTTC. This chain joins TRBV19 and TRBJ2-7; TRBD1 matches at 9 bases. The length of the CDR3 is 14 residues. The germline CDR1 and CDR2 sequences are LNHDA and SQIVND (reference sequence). Trimming removed 3 bases from V and 2 bases from J; junction bases left unmatched: 2.

The rearrangement links TRBV5-6 to TRBJ1-1; no definite D call. Per germline, CDR1 SGHDT and CDR2 YYEEEE. V lost 1 base and J lost 0, with 13 bases in between. The CDR3 is 16 amino acids. The CDR3 DNA reads TGTGCCAGCAGCTTGCTAAGGTCCGGGTTGAACACTGAAGCTTTCTTT. Its translation: CASSLLRSGLNTEAFF.

The rearrangement uses TRBV29-1 and TRBJ2-1, with a possible D match to TRBD2 (6 bases). The CDR3 spans 12 residues. Germline CDR1 reads SQVTM; CDR2 reads ANQGSEA. V was clipped by 7 bases and J by 3 bases, with 10 bases between them. The CDR3 bases are TGCAGCGCCGCGCGGGACTACAATGAGCAGTTCTTC. This translates into CSAARDYNEQFF.

The chain links TRBV7-9 to TRBJ1-4; weak D call: TRBD1 (5 bases). Looked up from germline, CDR1 is SEHNR and CDR2 is FQNEAQ (reference sequence). The CDR3 runs 15 residues. Trimming took 5 bases from V and 5 from J, leaving 15 bases between them. The CDR3 DNA reads as TGTGCCAGCAGCCAGGGAGGGGTCAAAAATGAAAAACTGTTTTTT. This codes for CASSQGGVKNEKLFF. The full variable domain, rest sourced from reference TRBV7-9 and TRBJ1-4, is DTGVSQNPRHKITKRGQNVTFRCDPISEHNRLYWYRQTLGQGPEFLTYFQNEAQLEKSRLLSDRFSAERPKGSFSTLEIQRTEQGDSAMYLCASSQGGVKNEKLFFGSGTQLSVL.

This clone came up once. J is TRBJ2-1 and V is TRBV19; D might be TRBD1 (6 bases). CDR3 length: 15 residues. The V end lost 3 bases, the J end lost 6 bases, and 15 bases lay between the germline ends. Germline CDR1 is LNHDA and CDR2 is SQIVND (reference sequence). CDR3 sequence: CASSIPSVQGNEQFF. Here the CDR3 DNA reads TGTGCCAGTAGTATTCCCTCTGTACAGGGCAATGAGCAGTTCTTC.